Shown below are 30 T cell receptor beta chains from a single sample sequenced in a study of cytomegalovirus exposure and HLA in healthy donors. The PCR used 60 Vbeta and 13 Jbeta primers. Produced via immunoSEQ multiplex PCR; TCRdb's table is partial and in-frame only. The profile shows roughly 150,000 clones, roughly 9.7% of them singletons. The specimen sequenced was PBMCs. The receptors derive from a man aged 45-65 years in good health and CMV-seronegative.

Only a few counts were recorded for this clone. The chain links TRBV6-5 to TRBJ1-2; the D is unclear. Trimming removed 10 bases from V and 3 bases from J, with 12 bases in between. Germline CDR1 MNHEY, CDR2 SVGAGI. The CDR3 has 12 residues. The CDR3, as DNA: TGTGCCACGGGAAGAAGGGACTATGGCTACACCTTC. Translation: CATGRRDYGYTF.

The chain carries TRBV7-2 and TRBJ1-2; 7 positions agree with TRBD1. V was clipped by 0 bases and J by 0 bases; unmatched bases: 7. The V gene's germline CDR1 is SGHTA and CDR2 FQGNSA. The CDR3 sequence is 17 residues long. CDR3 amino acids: CASSLAPRDSANYGYTF. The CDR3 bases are TGTGCCAGCAGCTTAGCGCCTCGGGACAGTGCTAACTATGGCTACACCTTC.

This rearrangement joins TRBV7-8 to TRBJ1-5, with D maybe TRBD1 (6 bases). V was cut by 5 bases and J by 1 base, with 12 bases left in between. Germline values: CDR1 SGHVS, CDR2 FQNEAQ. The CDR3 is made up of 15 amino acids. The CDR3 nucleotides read TGTGCCAGCAGCCCTACAGGGTTGAGCAATCAGCCCCAGCATTTT. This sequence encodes CASSPTGLSNQPQHF.

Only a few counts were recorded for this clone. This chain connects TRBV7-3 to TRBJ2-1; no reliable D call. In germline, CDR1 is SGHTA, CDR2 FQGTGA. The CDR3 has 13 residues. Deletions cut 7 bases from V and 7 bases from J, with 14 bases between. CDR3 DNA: TGTGCCAGCACCCTTCCCGGAGCGAATGAGCAGTTCTTC. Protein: CASTLPGANEQFF.

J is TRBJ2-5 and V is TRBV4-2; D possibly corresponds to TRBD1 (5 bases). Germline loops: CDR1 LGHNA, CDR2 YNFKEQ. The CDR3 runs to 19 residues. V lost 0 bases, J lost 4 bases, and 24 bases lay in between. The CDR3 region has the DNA TGTGCCAGCAGCCAAGATACCTCAGGTCAGGGCCCCCGTGGAGAGACCCAGTACTTC. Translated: CASSQDTSGQGPRGETQYF.

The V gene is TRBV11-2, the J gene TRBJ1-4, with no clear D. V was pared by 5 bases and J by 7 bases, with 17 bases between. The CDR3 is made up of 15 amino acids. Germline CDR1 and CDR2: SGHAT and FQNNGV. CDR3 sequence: CASSAYRGESEKLFF. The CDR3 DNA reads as TGTGCCAGCAGCGCTTACCGGGGAGAAAGTGAAAAACTGTTTTTT.

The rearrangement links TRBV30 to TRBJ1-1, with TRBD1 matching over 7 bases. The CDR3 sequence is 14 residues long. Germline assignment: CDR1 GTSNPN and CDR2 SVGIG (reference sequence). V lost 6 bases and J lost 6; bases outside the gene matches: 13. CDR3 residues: CACAHPGTASEAFF. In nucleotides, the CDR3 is TGTGCCTGTGCCCACCCCGGGACAGCCTCTGAAGCTTTCTTT.

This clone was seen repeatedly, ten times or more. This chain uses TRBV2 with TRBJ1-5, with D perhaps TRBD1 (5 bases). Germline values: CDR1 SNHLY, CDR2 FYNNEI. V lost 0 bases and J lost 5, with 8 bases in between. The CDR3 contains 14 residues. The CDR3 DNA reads TGTGCCAGCAGTGAAGCGCGGGGCGATCAGCCCCAGCATTTT. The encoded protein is CASSEARGDQPQHF.

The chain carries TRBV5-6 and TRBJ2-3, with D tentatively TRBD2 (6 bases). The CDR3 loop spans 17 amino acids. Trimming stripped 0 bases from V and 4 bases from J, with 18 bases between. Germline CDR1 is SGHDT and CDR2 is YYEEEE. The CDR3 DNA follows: TGTGCCAGCAGCTTGGGAGCTGCGGGGCAACGTCCAGATACGCAGTATTTT. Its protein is CASSLGAAGQRPDTQYF.

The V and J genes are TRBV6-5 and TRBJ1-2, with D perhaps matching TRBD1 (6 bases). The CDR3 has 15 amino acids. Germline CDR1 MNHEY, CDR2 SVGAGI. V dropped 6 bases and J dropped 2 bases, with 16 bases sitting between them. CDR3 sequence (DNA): TGTGCCAGCAGCCGAGGACAGATAAAGAACTATGGCTACACCTTC. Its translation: CASSRGQIKNYGYTF.

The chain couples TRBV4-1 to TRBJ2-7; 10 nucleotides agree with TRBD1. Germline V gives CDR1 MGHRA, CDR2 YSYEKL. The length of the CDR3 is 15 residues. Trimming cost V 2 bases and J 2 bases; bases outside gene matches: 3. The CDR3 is CASSQPGTGAYEQYF. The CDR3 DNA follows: TGCGCCAGCAGCCAACCCGGGACAGGGGCCTACGAGCAGTACTTC.

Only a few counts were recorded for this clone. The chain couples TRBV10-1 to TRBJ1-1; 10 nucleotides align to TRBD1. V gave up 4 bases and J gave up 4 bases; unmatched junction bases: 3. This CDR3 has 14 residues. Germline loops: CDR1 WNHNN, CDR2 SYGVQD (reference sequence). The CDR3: CASSAGQGGTEAFF. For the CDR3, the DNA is TGCGCCAGCAGTGCTGGACAGGGGGGCACTGAAGCTTTCTTT.

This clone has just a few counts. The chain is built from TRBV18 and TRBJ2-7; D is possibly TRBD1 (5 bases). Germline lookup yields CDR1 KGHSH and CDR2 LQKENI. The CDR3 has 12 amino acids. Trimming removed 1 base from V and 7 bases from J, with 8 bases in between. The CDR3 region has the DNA TGTGCCAGCTCACCACAACAGGAAGAGCAGTACTTC. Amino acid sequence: CASSPQQEEQYF. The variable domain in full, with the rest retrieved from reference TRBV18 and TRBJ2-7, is NAGVMQNPRHLVRRRGQEARLRCSPMKGHSHVYWYRQLPEEGLKFMVYLQKENIIDESGMPKERFSAEFPKEGPSILRIQQVVRGDSAAYFCASSPQQEEQYFGPGTRLTVT.

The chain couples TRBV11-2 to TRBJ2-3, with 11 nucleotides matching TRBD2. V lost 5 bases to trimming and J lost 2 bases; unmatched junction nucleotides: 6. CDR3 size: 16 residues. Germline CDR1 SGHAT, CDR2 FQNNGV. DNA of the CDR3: TGTGCCAGCAGCCAGGAACTAGCGGGAGACACAGATACGCAGTATTTT. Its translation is CASSQELAGDTDTQYF.

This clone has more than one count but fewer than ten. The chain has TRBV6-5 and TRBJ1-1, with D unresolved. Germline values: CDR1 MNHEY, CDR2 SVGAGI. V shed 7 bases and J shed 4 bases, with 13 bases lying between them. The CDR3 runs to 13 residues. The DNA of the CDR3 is TGTGCCAGCATCCCTCCGGTTAGCACTGAAGCTTTCTTT. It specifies CASIPPVSTEAFF.

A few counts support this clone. The CDR3 DNA follows: TGCGCCAGCAGTCCCGGGACTAGCGGGAGGGTTGATACGCAGTATTTT. This codes for CASSPGTSGRVDTQYF. The chain couples TRBV5-1 to TRBJ2-3, with 16 bases that match TRBD2. With 5 bases clipped from V and 6 bases from J, the junction kept 6 bases outside the gene matches. Germline-derived CDR1 and CDR2 are SGHRS and YFSETQ. This CDR3 is built from 16 residues.

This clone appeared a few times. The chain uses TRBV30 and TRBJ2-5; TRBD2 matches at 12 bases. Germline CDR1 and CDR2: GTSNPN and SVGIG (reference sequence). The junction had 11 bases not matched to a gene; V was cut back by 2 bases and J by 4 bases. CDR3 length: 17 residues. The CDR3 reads CAWSTGWLAGGLETQYF. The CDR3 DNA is TGTGCCTGGAGTACGGGATGGCTAGCGGGGGGGCTAGAGACCCAGTACTTC.

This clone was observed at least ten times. The CDR3 bases are TGTGCCAGCATACGGGACAGGGGGGTAGGAAATCAGCCCCAGCATTTT. Amino acid sequence: CASIRDRGVGNQPQHF. The chain carries TRBV2 and TRBJ1-5; 11 positions agree with TRBD1. Germline-derived CDR1 and CDR2 are SNHLY and FYNNEI. The CDR3 has 16 amino acids. J lost 4 bases, V lost 7 bases, and 9 bases had no gene match.

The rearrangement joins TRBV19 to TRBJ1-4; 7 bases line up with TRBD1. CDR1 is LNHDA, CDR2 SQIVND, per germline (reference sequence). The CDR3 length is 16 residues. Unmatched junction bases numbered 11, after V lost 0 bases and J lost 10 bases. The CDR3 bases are TGTGCCAGTAGTATAGACCGGGGACAGTACGTAGGAAAACTGTTTTTT. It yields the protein CASSIDRGQYVGKLFF.

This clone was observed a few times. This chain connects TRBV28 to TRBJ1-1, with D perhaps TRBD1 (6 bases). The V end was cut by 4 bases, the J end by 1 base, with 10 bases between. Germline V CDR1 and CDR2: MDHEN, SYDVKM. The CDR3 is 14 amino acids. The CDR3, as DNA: TGTGCCAGCAGTTACCCGGACAGGAACACTGAAGCTTTCTTT. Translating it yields CASSYPDRNTEAFF.

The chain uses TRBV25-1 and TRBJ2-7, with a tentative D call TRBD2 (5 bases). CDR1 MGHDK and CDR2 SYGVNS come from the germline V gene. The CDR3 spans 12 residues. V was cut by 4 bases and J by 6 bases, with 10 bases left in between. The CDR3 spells CASSVIGIEQYF. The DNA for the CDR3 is TGTGCCAGCAGTGTTATCGGGATCGAGCAGTACTTC.

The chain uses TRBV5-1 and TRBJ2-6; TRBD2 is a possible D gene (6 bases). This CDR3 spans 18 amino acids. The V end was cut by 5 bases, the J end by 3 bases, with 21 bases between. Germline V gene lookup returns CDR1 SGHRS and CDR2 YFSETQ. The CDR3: CASSNLDMGGFGANVLTF. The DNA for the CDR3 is TGCGCCAGCAGTAATTTGGACATGGGAGGTTTTGGGGCCAACGTCCTGACTTTC.

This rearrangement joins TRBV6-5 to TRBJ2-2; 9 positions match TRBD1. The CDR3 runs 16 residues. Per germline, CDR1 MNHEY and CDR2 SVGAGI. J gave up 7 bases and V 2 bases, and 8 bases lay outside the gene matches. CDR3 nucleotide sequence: TGTGCCAGCAGTTACCAACCGACAGGGGGAGTCGGGGAGCTGTTTTTT. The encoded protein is CASSYQPTGGVGELFF.

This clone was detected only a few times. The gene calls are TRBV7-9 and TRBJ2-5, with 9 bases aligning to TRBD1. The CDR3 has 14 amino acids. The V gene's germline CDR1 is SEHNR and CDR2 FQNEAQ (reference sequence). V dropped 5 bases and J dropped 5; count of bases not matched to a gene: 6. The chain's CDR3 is CASSRDREWETQYF. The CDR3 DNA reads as TGTGCCAGCAGCCGGGACAGGGAGTGGGAGACCCAGTACTTC.

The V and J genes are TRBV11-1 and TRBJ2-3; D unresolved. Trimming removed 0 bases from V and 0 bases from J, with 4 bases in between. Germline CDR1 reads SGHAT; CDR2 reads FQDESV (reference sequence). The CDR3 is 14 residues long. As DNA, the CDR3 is TGTGCCAGCAGCTTAGCGGGCAGCACAGATACGCAGTATTTT. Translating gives CASSLAGSTDTQYF.

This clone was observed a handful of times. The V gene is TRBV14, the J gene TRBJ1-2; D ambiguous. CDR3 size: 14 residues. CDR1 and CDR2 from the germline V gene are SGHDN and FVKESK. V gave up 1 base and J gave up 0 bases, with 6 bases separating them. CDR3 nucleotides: TGTGCCAGCAGCCAAGTCGGGTCTAACTATGGCTACACCTTC. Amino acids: CASSQVGSNYGYTF.

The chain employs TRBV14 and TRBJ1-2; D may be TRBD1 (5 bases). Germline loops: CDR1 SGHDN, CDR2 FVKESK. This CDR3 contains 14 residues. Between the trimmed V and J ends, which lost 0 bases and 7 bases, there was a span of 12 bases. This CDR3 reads CASSQDWQGSGYTF. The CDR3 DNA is TGTGCCAGCAGCCAAGATTGGCAGGGTAGTGGCTACACCTTC.

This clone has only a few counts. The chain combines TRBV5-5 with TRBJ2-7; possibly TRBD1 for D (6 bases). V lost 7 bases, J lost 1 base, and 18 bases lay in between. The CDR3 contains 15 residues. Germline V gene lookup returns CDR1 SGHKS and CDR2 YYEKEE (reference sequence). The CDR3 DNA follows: TGTGCCAGCTTAAGACAGGCCGGTTTATCCTACGAGCAGTACTTC. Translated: CASLRQAGLSYEQYF.

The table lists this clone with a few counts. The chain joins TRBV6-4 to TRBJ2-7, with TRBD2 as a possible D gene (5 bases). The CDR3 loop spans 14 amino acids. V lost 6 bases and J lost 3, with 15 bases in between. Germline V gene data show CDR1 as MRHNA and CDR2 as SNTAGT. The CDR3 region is CASRTVDCYYEQYF. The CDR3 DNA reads TGTGCCAGCAGAACGGTGGACTGTTACTACGAGCAGTACTTC.

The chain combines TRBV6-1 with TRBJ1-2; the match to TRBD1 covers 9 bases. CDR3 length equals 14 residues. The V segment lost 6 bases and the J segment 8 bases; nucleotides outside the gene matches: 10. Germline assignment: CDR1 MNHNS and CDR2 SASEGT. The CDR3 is CASRPGGQGTGYTF. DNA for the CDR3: TGTGCCAGCAGGCCCGGGGGACAGGGTACGGGCTACACCTTC.